The present entry profiles one T cell receptor beta chain with its context. This record comes from a study of response to subunit inactivated influenza vaccine. V lost 2 bases and J lost 4; bases outside the gene matches: 2. The CDR3 length is 14 residues. CDR1 is SNHLY and CDR2 is FYNNEI in the germline V gene. TCRdb independently ran MiXCR on the RT-PCR reads; one entry per CDR3 protein. The table lists around 470,000 distinct CDR3 sequences, around 7.7% of them singletons, with under 15% in the top ten. V is TRBV2 and J is TRBJ2-1, with 7 bases identical to TRBD2. This clonotype was sampled from a man in his fifties or sixties who received an inactivated influenza vaccine. The material sequenced was PBMCs from blood, taken approximately 25 months after vaccination. The CDR3 nucleotides read TGTGCCAGCAGTGAACTAGCGGTGTACAATGAGCAGTTCTTC. It yields the protein CASSELAVYNEQFF.